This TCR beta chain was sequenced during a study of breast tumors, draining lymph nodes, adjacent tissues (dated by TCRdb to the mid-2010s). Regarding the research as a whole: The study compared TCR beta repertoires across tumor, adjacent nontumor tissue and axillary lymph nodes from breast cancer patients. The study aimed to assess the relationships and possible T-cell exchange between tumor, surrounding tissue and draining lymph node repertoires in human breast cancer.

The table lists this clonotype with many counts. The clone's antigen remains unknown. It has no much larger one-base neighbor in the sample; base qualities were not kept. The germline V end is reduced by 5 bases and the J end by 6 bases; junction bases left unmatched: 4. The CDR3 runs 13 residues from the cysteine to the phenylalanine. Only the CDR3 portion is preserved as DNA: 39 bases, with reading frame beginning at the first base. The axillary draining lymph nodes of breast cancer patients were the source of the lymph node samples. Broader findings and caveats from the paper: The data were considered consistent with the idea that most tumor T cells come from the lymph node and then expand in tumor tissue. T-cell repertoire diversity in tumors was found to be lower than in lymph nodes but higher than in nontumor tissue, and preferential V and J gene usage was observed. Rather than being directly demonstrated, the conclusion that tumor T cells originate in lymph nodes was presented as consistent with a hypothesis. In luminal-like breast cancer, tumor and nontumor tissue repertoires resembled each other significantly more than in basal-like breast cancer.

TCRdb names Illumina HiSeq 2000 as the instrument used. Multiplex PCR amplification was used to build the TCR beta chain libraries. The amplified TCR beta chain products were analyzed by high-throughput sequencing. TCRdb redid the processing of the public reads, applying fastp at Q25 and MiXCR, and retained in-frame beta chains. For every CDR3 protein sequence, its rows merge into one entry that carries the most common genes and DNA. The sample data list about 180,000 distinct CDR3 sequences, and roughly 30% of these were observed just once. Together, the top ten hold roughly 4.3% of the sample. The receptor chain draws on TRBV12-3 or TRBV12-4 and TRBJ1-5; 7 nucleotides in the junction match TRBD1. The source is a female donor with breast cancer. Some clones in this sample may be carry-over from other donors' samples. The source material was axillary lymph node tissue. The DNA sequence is TGTGCCAGCAGTACGGGACAGTTTCAGCCCCAGCATTTT. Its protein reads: CASSTGQFQPQHF.